The 8 T cell receptor beta chains presented below share a single source sample, sequenced in a study of spatial heterogeneity in lung cancer. Time point noted: blood at routine non-recurrence follow-up after resection. Whole RNA obtained from tumor, nontumor lung or frozen PBMC underwent sequencing without sorting. TCRdb redid the calling of the 5' RACE reads with MiXCR, one entry per CDR3 protein. The repertoire includes 45,000 to 65,000 distinct CDR3 sequences, less than 9% of them detected once, and 35% sits in the top ten. This material consisted of PBMCs, taken at follow-up. The receptors here all came from a female donor with early-stage non-small cell lung cancer.

The table lists this clonotype with many counts. The gene calls are TRBV5-1 and TRBJ2-5; D unresolved. Trimming left V 7 bases short and J 7 bases short, with 8 bases between. Germline V gene lookup returns CDR1 SGHRS and CDR2 YFSETQ. The CDR3 consists of 10 residues. CDR3 sequence: CASGTGTQYF. DNA of the CDR3: TGCGCCAGCGGTACCGGGACCCAGTACTTC.

J is TRBJ2-3 and V is TRBV11-2; maybe TRBD2 (6 bases). The CDR3 is 15 amino acids. Germline V gene data show CDR1 as SGHAT and CDR2 as FQNNGV. V was pared by 0 bases and J by 3 bases, with 10 bases between. CDR3 loop: CASSLEGLATDTQYF. The CDR3, as DNA: TGTGCCAGCAGCTTAGAAGGGCTAGCGACAGATACGCAGTATTTT.

This clonotype was counted a few times. V usage is TRBV20-1 and J usage is TRBJ2-3; 9 positions match TRBD2. V lost 7 bases, J lost 3 bases, and 14 bases stayed unmatched. This CDR3 spans 16 amino acids. Germline lookup yields CDR1 DFQATT and CDR2 SNEGSKA (reference sequence). CDR3 nucleotides: TGCAGTGTCACCAACCCGACTAGCGGTTCAACAGATACGCAGTATTTT. It yields the protein CSVTNPTSGSTDTQYF.

This clonotype was seen more than once but under ten times. The chain is built from TRBV3-1 and TRBJ2-3, with 9 bases matching TRBD2. The length of the CDR3 is 16 residues. Unmatched junction bases numbered 10, after V lost 1 base and J lost 8 bases. Germline V gives CDR1 LGHDT, CDR2 YNNKEL (reference sequence). In DNA, the CDR3 is TGTGCCAGCAGCCAAGGTAGACTAGCGGCCCTAGGTACGCAGTATTTT. Protein product: CASSQGRLAALGTQYF.

This clonotype appeared many times. The chain links TRBV6-1 to TRBJ2-5, with 7 bases aligning to TRBD1. The length of the CDR3 is 15 residues. Unmatched junction bases numbered 9, after V lost 6 bases and J lost 2 bases. In germline, CDR1 is MNHNS, CDR2 SASEGT. CDR3 sequence reads: CASRKAGTAQETQYF. For the CDR3, the DNA is TGTGCCAGCAGGAAGGCCGGGACAGCACAAGAGACCCAGTACTTC.

This clonotype was recorded a few times. The chain recombines TRBV28 with TRBJ1-1; D ambiguous. In germline, CDR1 is MDHEN, CDR2 SYDVKM. V lost 4 bases and J 0 bases, leaving 12 bases between the germline ends. This CDR3 contains 15 residues. CDR3 region: CASSWAYPMNTEAFF. The CDR3 DNA reads TGTGCCAGCAGTTGGGCCTATCCAATGAACACTGAAGCTTTCTTT.

This clonotype was detected many times. The chain couples TRBV13 to TRBJ2-7, with 9 bases fitting TRBD2. Trimming removed 5 bases from V and 0 bases from J; junction bases left unmatched: 5. Per germline, CDR1 PRHDT and CDR2 FYEKMQ (reference sequence). The CDR3 is 15 residues long. The CDR3, as DNA: TGTGCCAGCAGCCCTAGCGGGGTCAGCTCCTACGAGCAGTACTTC. Translating it yields CASSPSGVSSYEQYF.

This clonotype was observed at least ten times. This chain uses TRBV12-3 or TRBV12-4 with TRBJ1-5; D not resolved. The V and J ends lost 6 bases and 6 bases respectively, with 12 bases between them. There are 13 residues in the CDR3. CDR3 nucleotide sequence: TGTGCCAGCAGCCGGACTGGGAGTCAGCCCCAGCATTTT. Its translation: CASSRTGSQPQHF.